This TCR beta chain was identified in a study of blood T cell repertoires in COVID-19. For the study at large: The analysed material was cDNA or gDNA that came from T cells, B-cell-depleted T cells, or PBMCs.

Repertoires were generated with immunoSEQ multiplex PCR, while TCRdb's copy carries only in-frame clones and drops some. The sample records fewer than 130,000 clones, roughly four fifths being singletons. The CDR3 extends over 17 amino acids. Germline loops: CDR1 SGHNT, CDR2 YYREEE (reference sequence). The V segment lost 0 bases and the J segment 5 bases; nucleotides outside the gene matches: 6. The TCR sequence derives from a woman aged 55-70 years with acute or convalescent COVID-19. Sample: peripheral blood. The gene calls are TRBV5-4 and TRBJ2-2, with 11 bases fitting TRBD1. CDR3 DNA sequence: TGTGCCAGCAGCTTGGCCGGGACAGGGGGTTATACCGGGGAGCTGTTTTTT. Translating gives CASSLAGTGGYTGELFF.